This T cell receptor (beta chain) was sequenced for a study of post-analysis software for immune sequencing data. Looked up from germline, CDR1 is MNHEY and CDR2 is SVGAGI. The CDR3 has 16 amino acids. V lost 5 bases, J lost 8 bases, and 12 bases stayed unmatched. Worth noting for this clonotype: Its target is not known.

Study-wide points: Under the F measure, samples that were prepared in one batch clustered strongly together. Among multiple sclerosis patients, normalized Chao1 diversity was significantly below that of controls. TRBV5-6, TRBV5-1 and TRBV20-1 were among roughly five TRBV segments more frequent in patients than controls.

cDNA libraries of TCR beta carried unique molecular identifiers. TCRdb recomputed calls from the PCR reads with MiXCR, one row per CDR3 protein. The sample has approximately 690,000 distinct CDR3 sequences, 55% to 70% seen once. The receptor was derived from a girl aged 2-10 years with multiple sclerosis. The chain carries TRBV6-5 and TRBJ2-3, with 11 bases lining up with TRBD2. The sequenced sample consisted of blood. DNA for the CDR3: TGTGCCAGCAGTGCCCGGACTAGCGGGCGTGTGGGTACGCAGTATTTT. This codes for CASSARTSGRVGTQYF.